This T cell receptor beta chain was sequenced for a study of blood T cell repertoires in COVID-19 (dated by TCRdb to 2018 to 2021). About the study as a whole: Samples covering the acute and convalescent phases of COVID-19 were provided by collaborators in the United States, Italy and Spain. The material from the prospective study consisted of cDNA or gDNA derived from T cells, B-cell-depleted T cells, or PBMCs. Deeply sampled blood TCRbeta repertoires from subjects exposed to, actively infected with, or recovered from COVID-19 were included in the dataset. The repertoires were released in a freely available public database meant as a resource for research on the immune response to SARS-CoV-2. The samples were drawn from two sources: the first 160 participants of the ongoing ImmuneRACE study, and 950 to 1,500 subjects contributed by 6 global collaborators. Nearly every sample came with metadata listing a de-identified subject ID, COVID-19 status, age in years and sex. Where available, HLA class I and class II types were obtained from metadata supplied by the sample provider rather than from assay-based typing.

A remark on this clone: There is no known antigen for this receptor. No per-base quality is available; no much larger clone lies one base away.

V ends up 4 bases short and J 8 bases short, with an unmatched junction base count of 6. CDR1 and CDR2 are read off the germline V gene (reference sequence) as SGHKS and YYEKEE. The CDR3 runs 13 amino acids, cysteine and phenylalanine included. Only the CDR3 DNA is retained, 39 bases long and in frame from the first base. Points the paper makes about the study in general: The quantity of clinical and demographic metadata differed by source and by participant and was supplied without curation.

The immunoSEQ Assay, a bias-controlled multiplex PCR, was used to amplify TCRbeta CDR3 regions from genomic DNA. In the authors' own workflow: The number of nucleated cells in each sample was estimated from the amplification of reference gene primers within the assay. To quantify the absolute abundance of each unique TCRbeta CDR3 rearrangement, sequence reads were collapsed and filtered. Productive Simpson clonality was computed per sample as the square root of Simpson's diversity index over productive rearrangements. Imported from immuneACCESS, the table was reduced by TCRdb to in-frame sequences with V and J called. These copies leave out some clones; in studies compared against another copy, an unresolved V gene accounts for under half, and the cause of the remainder is not known. The V and J calls and the clone size are those of that table, but D and trimming were determined from the DNA. Recorded for this sample are about 180,000 clones; around 86% of them occurred a single time. Roughly 9.1% of the sample rests with the top ten.

Enrolling through a virtual design, the prospective study's participants ranged in age from roughly 18 to 100 years and lived across roughly 24 United States geographic areas. In the prospective study, participants were assigned to cohorts based on the clinical history participants reported in a screening survey and a study questionnaire. ImmuneRACE Cohort 3 recovered participants were defined by two consecutive negative NP/OP PCR tests, healthcare professional clearance, or symptom resolution. In the prospective study, mobile phlebotomists collected whole blood, serum and a nasopharyngeal or oropharyngeal swab from each participant. Over a roughly two-month period, participants in the prospective study had the option of providing additional blood draws and questionnaires. Before DNA extraction, blood samples from the prospective study were shipped at room temperature or frozen.

The sequenced material came from PBMCs or T cells enriched from blood (not recorded which). This clonotype was obtained from a woman aged 30 to 39 who had recovered from COVID-19. The sequence is built from TRBV5-5 and TRBJ2-1, and TRBD1 aligns with 7 junction nucleotides. The CDR3 amino acid sequence is: CASSVGTAHEQFF. The sequence in DNA is TGTGCCAGCAGCGTCGGGACAGCTCATGAGCAGTTCTTC. With the rest looked up from the reference TRBV5-5 and TRBJ2-1 genes rather than sequenced, the full variable domain is DAGVTQSPTHLIKTRGQQVTLRCSPISGHKSVSWYQQVLGQGPQFIFQYYEKEERGRGNFPDRFSARQFPNYSSELNVNALLLGDSALYLCASSVGTAHEQFFGPGTRLTVL.